Sequencing of this T cell receptor (beta chain) was carried out in a study of Tregs in tolerant kidney transplant recipients (dated by TCRdb to about 2019). Regarding the study in general: Transplants used related donors with nonmyeloablative bone marrow transplantation; mixed chimerism was transient in the human trials. The study used TCRbeta sequencing to identify donor-specific regulatory T cells before combined kidney and bone marrow transplantation, then tracked those cells after transplant. What the research found in general, with its limitations: PCR primers changed over time for some patients, so nucleotide-level comparison across those patients' samples was not possible. Biological reproducibility was not directly addressed, though technical replication error appeared minimal. Because the study included only a small number of patients, the results must be confirmed in larger populations and under other immunosuppression protocols. In tolerant patients, donor-specific Tregs expanded more than Tregs overall, which suggests antigen-driven rather than nonspecific expansion. Expanding Tregs with activated donor B cells appeared to identify the most biologically relevant and donor-specific TCRbeta repertoire.

For TCRbeta CDR3 sequencing, genomic DNA from the sorted cells was extracted using the QIAGEN DNeasy Blood and Tissue Kit. High-throughput TCRbeta CDR3 sequencing, including PCR amplification with bias correction and internal controls, was performed commercially through immunoSEQ. The study's own analysis went as follows. A unique productive TCRbeta sequence was defined by the CDR3 nucleotide sequence when primers matched, and otherwise by the CDR3 amino acid sequence together with the Vbeta and Jbeta genes. As a correction for sorting error, sequences shared between sorted populations at a frequency ratio of 2:1 or less were discarded, and the remaining shared sequences were assigned to the higher population. Donor-reactive sequences were defined as at least 5-fold expanded in CFSE-low cells versus unstimulated cells, with frequency of at least 0.01% in CFSE-low cells. Jensen-Shannon divergence, calculated on the top 100 TCRbeta sequences ranked by frequency, was used to quantify repertoire divergence. For any sample with multiple sequencing runs, sorting error was corrected in each run separately before the runs were pooled. TCRdb mirrors the immuneACCESS table, restricted to in-frame sequences. Some clones are absent from its copies; in checked studies, under half trace to an unresolved V gene, and the reason for the others is unknown. That table gives V, J and clone size, and the DNA gave D and trimming. The sample yields over 85,000 clones; over 85% were counted once. The ten largest clones take up approximately 0.5% of the sample.

Trimming removed 4 bases from V and 0 bases from J, leaving 17 bases between the germline ends. Taken from the germline V gene, the CDR1 and CDR2 loops are SGHRS and YFSETQ. The CDR3 sequence holds 17 residues, the cysteine and phenylalanine included. The entry retains the CDR3 DNA only, 51 bases that are in frame from base 1. Notes on this clone: Its antigen remains undetermined. Base-call qualities are not available, and no considerably larger clone is one nucleotide away.

According to the study, the label for this sample's time point signals: blood sample drawn before combined kidney and bone marrow transplant. Unstimulated Tregs (CD4+CD25+CD127-), CD4+ non-Tregs (CD4+CD25-), CD4 and CD8 cells were FACS-sorted from thawed PBMCs. Several combined kidney and bone marrow transplant recipients from the ITN036ST trial were included as patients, and samples were available only from these trial subjects. Healthy control blood was processed to PBMCs with a Ficoll density gradient and then cryopreserved, whereas patient PBMCs were collected both before and after transplant.

Material: CD4+ T cells from blood, obtained before the transplant. The chain was built from TRBV5-1 and TRBJ1-5; the D gene lacks a confident call. The source of this sequence is a human donor who received a combined kidney and bone marrow transplant. CDR3 sequence: CASSAGSGRHSNQPQHF. The DNA sequence is TGCGCCAGCAGCGCGGGCTCTGGACGGCATAGCAATCAGCCCCAGCATTTT.